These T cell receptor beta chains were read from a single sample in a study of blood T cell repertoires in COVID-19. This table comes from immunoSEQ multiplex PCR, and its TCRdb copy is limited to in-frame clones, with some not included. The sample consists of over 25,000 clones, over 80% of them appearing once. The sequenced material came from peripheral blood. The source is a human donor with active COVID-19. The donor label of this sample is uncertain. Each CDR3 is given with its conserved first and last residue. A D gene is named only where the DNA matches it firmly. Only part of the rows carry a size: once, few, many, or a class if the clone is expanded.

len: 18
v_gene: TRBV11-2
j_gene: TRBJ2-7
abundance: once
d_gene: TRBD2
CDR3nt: TGTGCCAGCAGCCCAAAAGCACTAGCGGGGATTCCACCCTACGAGCAGTACTTC
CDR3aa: CASSPKALAGIPPYEQYF

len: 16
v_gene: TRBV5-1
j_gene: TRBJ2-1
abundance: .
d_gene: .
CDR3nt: TGCGCCAGCAGCTTGGAAAGGGGCCTCTCCTACAATGAGCAGTTCTTC
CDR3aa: CASSLERGLSYNEQFF

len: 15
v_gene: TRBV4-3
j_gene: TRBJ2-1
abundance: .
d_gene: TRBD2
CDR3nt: TGCGCCAGCAGCCAAGATTGGGGGGGTATCAATGAGCAGTTCTTC
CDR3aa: CASSQDWGGINEQFF

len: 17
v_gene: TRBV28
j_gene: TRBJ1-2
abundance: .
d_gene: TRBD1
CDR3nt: TGTGCCAGCAGGTCCCTCAACAGGGGAACAAGTCGCTATGGCTACACCTTC
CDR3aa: CASRSLNRGTSRYGYTF

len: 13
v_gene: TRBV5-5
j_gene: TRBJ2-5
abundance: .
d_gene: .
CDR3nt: TGTGCCAGCAGCCTCGGGGATCTAGAGACCCAGTACTTC
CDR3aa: CASSLGDLETQYF

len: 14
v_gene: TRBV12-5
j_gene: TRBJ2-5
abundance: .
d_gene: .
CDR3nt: TGTGCTAGCTCCTGGGGTAGCGGAGAAGAGACCCAGTACTTC
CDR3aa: CASSWGSGEETQYF

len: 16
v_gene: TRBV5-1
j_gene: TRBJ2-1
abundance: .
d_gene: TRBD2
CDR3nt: TGCGCCAGCAGCTCGGGACTAGTGCCCCCTATGGATGAGCAGTTCTTC
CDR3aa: CASSSGLVPPMDEQFF

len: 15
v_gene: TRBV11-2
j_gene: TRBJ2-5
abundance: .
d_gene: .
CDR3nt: TGTGCCAGCAGCTTAGATCGAGCGCTGCAAGAGACCCAGTACTTC
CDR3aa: CASSLDRALQETQYF

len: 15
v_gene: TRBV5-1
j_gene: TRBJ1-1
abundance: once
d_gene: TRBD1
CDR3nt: TGCGCCAGCAGCCACGGGACAGGAATCAAGACTGAAGCTTTCTTT
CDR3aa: CASSHGTGIKTEAFF

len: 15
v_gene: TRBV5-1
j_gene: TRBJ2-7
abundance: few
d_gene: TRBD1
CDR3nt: TGCGCCAGCAGCTTGCTCCAGACAGGGCCCCACGAGCAGTACTTC
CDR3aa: CASSLLQTGPHEQYF

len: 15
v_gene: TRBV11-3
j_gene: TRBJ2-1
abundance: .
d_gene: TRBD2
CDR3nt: TGTGCCAGCAGCTTATCTAGCGGGTATTACAATGAGCAGTTCTTC
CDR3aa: CASSLSSGYYNEQFF

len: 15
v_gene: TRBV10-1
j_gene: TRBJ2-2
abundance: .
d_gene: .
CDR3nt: TGCGCCAGCAGTGAGTCTACGGTAAACACCGGGGAGCTGTTTTTT
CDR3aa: CASSESTVNTGELFF

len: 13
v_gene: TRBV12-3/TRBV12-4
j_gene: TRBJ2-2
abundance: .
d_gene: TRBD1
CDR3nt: TGTGCCAGCCGCCGACAGGGCACCGGGGAGCTGTTTTTT
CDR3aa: CASRRQGTGELFF

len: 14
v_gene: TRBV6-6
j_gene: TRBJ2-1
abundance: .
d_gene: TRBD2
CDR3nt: TGTGCCAGCAGTCATAGCGGGAGGGCCCATGAGCAGTTCTTC
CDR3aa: CASSHSGRAHEQFF

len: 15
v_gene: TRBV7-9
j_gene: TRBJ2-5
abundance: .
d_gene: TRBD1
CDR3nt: TGTGCCAGCAGCTCCGGGACAGTCGCGGTGGAGACCCAGTACTTC
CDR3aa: CASSSGTVAVETQYF

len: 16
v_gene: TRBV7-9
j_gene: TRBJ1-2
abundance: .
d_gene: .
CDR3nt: TGTGCCAGCAGCCCTAAGACTTGGACAGACTCCTATGGCTACACCTTC
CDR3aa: CASSPKTWTDSYGYTF

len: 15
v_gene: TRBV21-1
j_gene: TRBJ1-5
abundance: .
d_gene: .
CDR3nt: TGTGCCAGCAGCAAAGAAAGGGGGCCAAATCAGCCCCAGCATTTT
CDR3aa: CASSKERGPNQPQHF

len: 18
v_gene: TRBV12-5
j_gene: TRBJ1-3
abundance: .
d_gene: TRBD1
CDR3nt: TGTGCTAGTGGTTTGGTACTATCTAAACAGGGGGCTGGAAACACCATATATTTT
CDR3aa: CASGLVLSKQGAGNTIYF

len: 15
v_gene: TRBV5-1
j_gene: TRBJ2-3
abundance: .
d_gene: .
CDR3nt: TGCGCCAGCAGCGGCCCAGGGGCCAGCACAGATACGCAGTATTTT
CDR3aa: CASSGPGASTDTQYF

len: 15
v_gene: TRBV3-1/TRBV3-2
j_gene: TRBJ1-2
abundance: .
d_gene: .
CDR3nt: TGTGCCAGCAGCCAAGCGCTACTAATTAACTATGGCTACACCTTC
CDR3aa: CASSQALLINYGYTF